The sequence of this T cell receptor (beta chain) was determined in a study of blood T cell repertoires in COVID-19. About the research overall: COVID-19 samples collected from the United States, Italy and Spain covered acute and convalescent phases. In each case, the material was cDNA or gDNA derived from T cells, B-cell-depleted T cells, or PBMCs.

The V end was cut by 0 bases, the J end by 5 bases, with 15 bases between. The CDR3 has 16 residues. Germline loops: CDR1 LGHDT, CDR2 YNNKEL (reference sequence). Original methodology: Estimated nucleated cell counts came from reference gene primer amplification. Sequenced by immunoSEQ multiplex PCR; TCRdb stores in-frame clones only, minus some. That table is the source of V, J and clone size, and D and trimming were worked out from the DNA. The repertoire holds fewer than 200,000 clones, with roughly 84% as singletons. Source material: peripheral blood. The sequence derives from a man in his 60s who had recovered from COVID-19. V and J are TRBV3-1 (or the pseudogene TRBV3-2) and TRBJ2-3, with D unclear. The CDR3 nucleotides read TGTGCCAGCAGCCAAGAGAGAAGGCCGTCGGGAGATACGCAGTATTTT. This translates into CASSQERRPSGDTQYF.